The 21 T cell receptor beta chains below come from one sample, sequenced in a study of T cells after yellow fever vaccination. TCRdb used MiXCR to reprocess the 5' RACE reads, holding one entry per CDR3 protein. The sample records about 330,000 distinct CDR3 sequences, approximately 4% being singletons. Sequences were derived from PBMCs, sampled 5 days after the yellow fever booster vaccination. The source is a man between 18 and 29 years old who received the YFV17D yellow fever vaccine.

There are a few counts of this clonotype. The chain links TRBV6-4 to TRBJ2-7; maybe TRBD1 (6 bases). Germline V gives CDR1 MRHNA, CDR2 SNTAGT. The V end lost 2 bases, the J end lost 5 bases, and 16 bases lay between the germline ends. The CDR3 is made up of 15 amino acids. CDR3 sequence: CASSDQDSSPHEQYV. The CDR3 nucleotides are TGTGCCAGCAGTGACCAGGACAGCTCTCCACACGAGCAGTACGTC.

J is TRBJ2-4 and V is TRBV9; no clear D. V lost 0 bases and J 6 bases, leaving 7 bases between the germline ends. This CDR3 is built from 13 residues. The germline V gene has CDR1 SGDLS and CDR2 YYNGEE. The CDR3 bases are TGTGCCAGCAGCGTAGGAGGTGGAAACATTCAGTACTTC. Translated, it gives CASSVGGGNIQYF.

CDR3 residues: CASSSGTSGGVNTGELFF. Written as DNA, the CDR3 is TGTGCCAGCAGCTCCGGGACTAGCGGGGGGGTTAACACCGGGGAGCTGTTTTTT. The rearrangement links TRBV7-9 to TRBJ2-2; 16 nucleotides agree with TRBD2. Germline CDR1 is SEHNR and CDR2 is FQNEAQ (reference sequence). Losses at the gene ends were 4 bases for V and 2 bases for J; bases not matched to a gene: 4. The CDR3 totals 18 residues.

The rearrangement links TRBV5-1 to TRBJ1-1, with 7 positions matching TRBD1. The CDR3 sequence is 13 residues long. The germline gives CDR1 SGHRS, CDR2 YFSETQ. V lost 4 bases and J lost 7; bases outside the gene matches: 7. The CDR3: CASSLPGTVEAFF. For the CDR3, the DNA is TGCGCCAGCAGCCTTCCCGGGACAGTTGAAGCTTTCTTT. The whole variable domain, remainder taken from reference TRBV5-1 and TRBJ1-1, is KAGVTQTPRYLIKTRGQQVTLSCSPISGHRSVSWYQQTPGQGLQFLFEYFSETQRNKGNFPGRFSGRQFSNSRSEMNVSTLELGDSALYLCASSLPGTVEAFFGQGTRLTVV.

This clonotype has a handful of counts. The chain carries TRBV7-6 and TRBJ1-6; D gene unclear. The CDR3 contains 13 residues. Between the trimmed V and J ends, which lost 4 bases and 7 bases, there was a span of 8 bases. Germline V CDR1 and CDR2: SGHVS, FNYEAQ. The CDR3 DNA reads TGTGCCAGCAGCTGGGCAGAGAATTCACCCCTCCACTTT. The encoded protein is CASSWAENSPLHF.

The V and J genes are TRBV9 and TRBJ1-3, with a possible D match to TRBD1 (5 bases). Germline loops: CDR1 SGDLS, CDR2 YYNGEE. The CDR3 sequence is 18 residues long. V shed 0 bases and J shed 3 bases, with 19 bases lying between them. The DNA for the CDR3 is TGTGCCAGCAGCGTAGAGGACACTGCTAGAAGTGTTGGAAACACCATATATTTT. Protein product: CASSVEDTARSVGNTIYF.

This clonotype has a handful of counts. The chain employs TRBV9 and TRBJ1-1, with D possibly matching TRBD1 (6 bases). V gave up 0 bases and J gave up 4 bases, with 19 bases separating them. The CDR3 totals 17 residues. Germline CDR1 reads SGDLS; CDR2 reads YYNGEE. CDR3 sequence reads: CASSVAGGGGSGTEAFF. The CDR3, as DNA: TGTGCCAGCAGCGTAGCTGGGGGAGGGGGTTCGGGCACTGAAGCTTTCTTT. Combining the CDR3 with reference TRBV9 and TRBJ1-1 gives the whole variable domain DSGVTQTPKHLITATGQRVTLRCSPRSGDLSVYWYQQSLDQGLQFLIQYYNGEERAKGNILERFSAQQFPDLHSELNLSSLELGDSALYFCASSVAGGGGSGTEAFFGQGTRLTVV.

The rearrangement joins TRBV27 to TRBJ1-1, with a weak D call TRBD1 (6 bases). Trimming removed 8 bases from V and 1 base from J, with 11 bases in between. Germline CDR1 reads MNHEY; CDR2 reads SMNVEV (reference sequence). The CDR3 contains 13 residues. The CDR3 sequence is CASQTGWNTEAFF. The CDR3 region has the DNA TGTGCCAGCCAGACAGGATGGAACACTGAAGCTTTCTTT.

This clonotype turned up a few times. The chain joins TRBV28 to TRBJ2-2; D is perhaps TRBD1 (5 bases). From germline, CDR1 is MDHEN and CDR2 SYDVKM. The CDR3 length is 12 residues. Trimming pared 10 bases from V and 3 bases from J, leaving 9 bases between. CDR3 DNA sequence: TGTGCCACCGGCAGGGACACCGGGGAGCTGTTTTTT. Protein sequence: CATGRDTGELFF. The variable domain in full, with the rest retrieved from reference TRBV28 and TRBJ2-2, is DVKVTQSSRYLVKRTGEKVFLECVQDMDHENMFWYRQDPGLGLRLIYFSYDVKMKEKGDIPEGYSVSREKKERFSLILESASTNQTSMYLCATGRDTGELFFGEGSRLTVL.

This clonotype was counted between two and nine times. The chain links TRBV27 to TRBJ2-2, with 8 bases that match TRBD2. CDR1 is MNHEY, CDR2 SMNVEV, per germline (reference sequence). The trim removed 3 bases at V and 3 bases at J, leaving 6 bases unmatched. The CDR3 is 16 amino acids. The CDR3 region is CASSFLRGAYTGELFF. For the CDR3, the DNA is TGTGCCAGCAGTTTTTTGCGGGGGGCCTACACCGGGGAGCTGTTTTTT.

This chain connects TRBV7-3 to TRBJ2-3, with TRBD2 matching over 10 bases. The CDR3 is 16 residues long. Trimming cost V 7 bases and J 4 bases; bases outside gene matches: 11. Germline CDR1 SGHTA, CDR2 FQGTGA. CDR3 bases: TGTGCCAGCACCCATGGAGCGGGGGGGCCGCCAGATACGCAGTATTTT. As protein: CASTHGAGGPPDTQYF.

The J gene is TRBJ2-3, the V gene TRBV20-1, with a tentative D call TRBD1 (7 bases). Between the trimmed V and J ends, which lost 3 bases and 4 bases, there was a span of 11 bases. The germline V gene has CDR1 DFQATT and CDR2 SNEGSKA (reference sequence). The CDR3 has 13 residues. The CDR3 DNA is TGCAGTGCTAGGACAGGGAGGTCAGATACGCAGTATTTT. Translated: CSARTGRSDTQYF.

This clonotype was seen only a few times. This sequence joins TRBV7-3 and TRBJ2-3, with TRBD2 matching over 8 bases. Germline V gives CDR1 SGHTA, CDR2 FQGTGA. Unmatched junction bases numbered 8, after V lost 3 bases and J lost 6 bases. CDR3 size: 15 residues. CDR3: CASSFRGLAGDTQYF. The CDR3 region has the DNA TGTGCCAGCAGCTTCCGAGGACTAGCAGGGGATACGCAGTATTTT.

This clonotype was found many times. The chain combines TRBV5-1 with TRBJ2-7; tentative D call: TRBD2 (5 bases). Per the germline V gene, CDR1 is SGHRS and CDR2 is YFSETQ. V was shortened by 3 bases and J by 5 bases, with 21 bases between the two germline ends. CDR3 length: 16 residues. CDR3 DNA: TGCGCCAGCAGCTCCGGGTTTCGCGGGTGGAGCCACGAGCAGTACTTC. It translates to CASSSGFRGWSHEQYF.

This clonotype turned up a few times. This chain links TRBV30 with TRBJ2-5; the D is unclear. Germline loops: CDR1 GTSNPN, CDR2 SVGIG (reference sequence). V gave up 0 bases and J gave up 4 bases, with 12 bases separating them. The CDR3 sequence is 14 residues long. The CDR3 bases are TGTGCCTGGAGTGTACTTTTATTTGGAGAGACCCAGTACTTC. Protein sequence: CAWSVLLFGETQYF.

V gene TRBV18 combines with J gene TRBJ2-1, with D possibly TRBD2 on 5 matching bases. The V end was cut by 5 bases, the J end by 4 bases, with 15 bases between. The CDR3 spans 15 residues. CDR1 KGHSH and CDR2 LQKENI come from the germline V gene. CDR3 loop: CASSAQTKRYNEQFF. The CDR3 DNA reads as TGTGCCAGCTCAGCCCAAACTAAGCGGTACAATGAGCAGTTCTTC.

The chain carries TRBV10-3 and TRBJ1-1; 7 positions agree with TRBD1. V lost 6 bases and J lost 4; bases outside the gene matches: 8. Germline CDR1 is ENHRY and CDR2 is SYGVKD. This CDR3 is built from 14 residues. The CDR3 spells CAIRMTGLGTEAFF. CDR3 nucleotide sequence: TGTGCCATCAGGATGACAGGGTTGGGCACTGAAGCTTTCTTT.

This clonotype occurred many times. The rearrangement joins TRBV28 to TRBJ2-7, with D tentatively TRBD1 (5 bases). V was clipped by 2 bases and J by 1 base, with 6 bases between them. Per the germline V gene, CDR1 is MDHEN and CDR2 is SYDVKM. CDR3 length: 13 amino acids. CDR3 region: CASSLQGSYEQYV. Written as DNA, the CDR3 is TGTGCCAGCAGTTTACAGGGTTCCTACGAGCAGTACGTC.

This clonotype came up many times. As DNA, the CDR3 is TGTGCCAGCAGCTTAGCCCACCAAGAGACCCAGTACTTC. Protein product: CASSLAHQETQYF. The rearrangement joins TRBV7-9 to TRBJ2-5; D is undetermined. Germline CDR1 SEHNR, CDR2 FQNEAQ (reference sequence). CDR3 size: 13 residues. The V and J ends lost 0 bases and 0 bases respectively, with 2 bases between them. Supplemented by reference TRBV7-9 and TRBJ2-5, the full variable domain reads DTGVSQNPRHKITKRGQNVTFRCDPISEHNRLYWYRQTLGQGPEFLTYFQNEAQLEKSRLLSDRFSAERPKGSFSTLEIQRTEQGDSAMYLCASSLAHQETQYFGPGTRLLVL.

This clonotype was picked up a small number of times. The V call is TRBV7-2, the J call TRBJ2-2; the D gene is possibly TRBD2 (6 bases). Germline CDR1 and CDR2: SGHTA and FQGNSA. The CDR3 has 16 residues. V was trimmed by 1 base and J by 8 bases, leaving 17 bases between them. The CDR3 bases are TGTGCCAGCAGCTTAGTAGCGACACTACGGGAGGGGGAGCTGTTTTTT. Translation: CASSLVATLREGELFF.

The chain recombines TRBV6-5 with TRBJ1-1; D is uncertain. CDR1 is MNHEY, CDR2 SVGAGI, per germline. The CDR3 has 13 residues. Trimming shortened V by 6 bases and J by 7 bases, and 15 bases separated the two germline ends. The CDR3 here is CASSLSRTREAFF. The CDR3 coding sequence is TGTGCCAGCAGCCTCAGCAGAACTCGTGAAGCTTTCTTT.